A selection of T cell receptor beta chains follows, all from one sample in a study of blood T cell repertoires in COVID-19. Assay: immunoSEQ multiplex PCR; the TCRdb copy retains only in-frame clones and omits some. Of fewer than 200,000 clones listed, approximately 85% are singletons. The specimen was peripheral blood. Every receptor here comes from a man between 60 and 75 years old who had recovered from COVID-19. Both conserved end residues are part of each CDR3. D genes are given only for firm matches. Only some rows state a clone size, as once, few, many or a class for expanded clones.

CASSARDRGGGYTF | TGTGCCAGCAGCGCCAGGGACAGGGGAGGCGGCTACACCTTC | few | TRBV3-1/TRBV3-2 | TRBD1 | TRBJ1-2
CASSPGTSIYNEQFF | TGTGCCAGCAGCCCCGGGACTAGCATCTACAATGAGCAGTTCTTC | . | TRBV7-2 | TRBD2 | TRBJ2-1
CASSIGAGPGNTIYF | TGTGCCAGTAGTATCGGCGCGGGACCAGGAAACACCATATATTTT | . | TRBV19 | . | TRBJ1-3
CASSPYRTDTQYF | TGTGCCAGCAGTCCCTACCGCACAGATACGCAGTATTTT | few | TRBV28 | . | TRBJ2-3
CASAPPGVTTGELFF | TGTGCTAGTGCCCCCCCGGGGGTGACCACCGGGGAGCTGTTTTTT | few | TRBV12-5 | . | TRBJ2-2
CATSREYLGATKNIQYF | TGTGCCACCAGCAGAGAGTACCTAGGGGCCACCAAAAACATTCAGTACTTC | . | TRBV15 | . | TRBJ2-4
CASSQVQGTNTEAFF | TGTGCCAGCAGCCAAGTACAGGGTACGAACACTGAAGCTTTCTTT | . | TRBV14 | . | TRBJ1-1
CASSVEAQGLGGELFF | TGTGCCAGCAGCGTAGAGGCACAGGGGTTAGGCGGGGAGCTGTTTTTT | . | TRBV9 | TRBD1 | TRBJ2-2
CASSQVLAANTGELFF | TGCGCCAGCAGCCAAGTACTCGCCGCGAACACCGGGGAGCTGTTTTTT | . | TRBV4-1 | . | TRBJ2-2
CASSVVAGAGTDTQYF | TGTGCCAGCAGCGTAGTGGCGGGGGCAGGCACAGATACGCAGTATTTT | once | TRBV9 | . | TRBJ2-3
CASSPLSHFEQYF | TGTGCCAGCAGCCCCCTCTCGCACTTCGAGCAGTACTTC | once | TRBV7-9 | . | TRBJ2-7
CASSTPGYRETQYF | TGTGCCAGTAGTACCCCGGGGTACCGAGAGACCCAGTACTTC | . | TRBV19 | . | TRBJ2-5
CASSLGWTQETQYF | TGTGCCAGCAGCCTCGGGTGGACTCAAGAGACCCAGTACTTC | . | TRBV2 | . | TRBJ2-5
CASSPQGDVYGYTF | TGTGCCAGCAGCCCACAAGGGGATGTCTATGGCTACACCTTC | . | TRBV16 | . | TRBJ1-2
CASSASKGGPSYEQYF | TGTGCCAGTAGTGCCTCGAAGGGAGGCCCCTCCTACGAGCAGTACTTC | few | TRBV19 | . | TRBJ2-7
CACSGSYEQYF | TGTGCCTGCAGCGGGAGTTACGAGCAGTACTTC | once | TRBV6-2/TRBV6-3 | TRBD2 | TRBJ2-7